This T cell receptor beta chain was identified during a study of blood T cell repertoires in COVID-19 (dated by TCRdb to 2019 to 2021). About the full investigation: Samples from collaborators originated in the United States, Italy and Spain and spanned both the acute and convalescent phases of COVID-19. The material from the prospective study consisted of cDNA or gDNA derived from T cells, B-cell-depleted T cells, or PBMCs. Subjects who had been exposed to COVID-19, were actively infected with it, or had recovered from it provided the deeply sampled blood TCRbeta repertoires that made up the dataset. A freely available public database, intended as a resource for researchers studying the immune response to SARS-CoV-2, is where the repertoires were released. Samples were obtained from the ongoing ImmuneRACE study (first 160 participants) and from 1,000 to 1,500 subjects provided by 6 global collaborators. Sample metadata almost always included a de-identified subject ID, COVID-19 status, age in years and sex. Where available, HLA class I and class II types were taken from metadata supplied by the sample provider and were not determined by assay-based typing. Beyond this particular receptor, the publication reports: The amount of clinical and demographic metadata varied by source and participant and was provided uncurated.

In Seattle, one collaborating source enrolled patients while the infection was active and tracked those patients longitudinally over the course of disease. The collaborating institutions used their own protocols to collect whole blood in K2EDTA tubes. For TCRbeta analysis, collaborator samples were shipped as frozen whole blood, as isolated PBMCs, or as DNA extracted from either sample type. TCRbeta CDR3 regions were amplified from genomic DNA by means of the immunoSEQ Assay, a bias-controlled multiplex PCR. In the original analysis: Within the assay, amplification of reference gene primers was used to estimate how many nucleated cells each sample contained. Sequence reads were collapsed and filtered to measure the absolute abundance of every unique TCRbeta CDR3 rearrangement. For each sample, productive Simpson clonality was calculated as the square root of Simpson's diversity index across productive rearrangements. The table was pulled from immuneACCESS by TCRdb, which kept in-frame rearrangements only. Such tables lose some clones; where checked, under half of the loss comes from unresolved V genes, and the rest has no known cause. That table supplies the V and J calls and clone size; D and trimming were determined from the DNA. The sample profile shows approximately 530,000 clones; about 89% of them were found once. Roughly 7.4% of the sample lies in the top ten.

Worth noting for this clone: There is no known antigen for this receptor. Base qualities are not recorded, but no much larger clone differs from it by a single base.

Via the germline V gene (reference sequence), CDR1 is GTSNPN and CDR2 SVGIG. Spanning cysteine to phenylalanine, the CDR3 consists of 15 amino acids. Kept here is only the CDR3 DNA, which spans 45 bases and is read in frame from base 1. Compared with germline, V lacks 2 bases and J lacks 6 bases; bases without a gene match: 6. The chain couples TRBV30 to TRBJ1-4; TRBD1 aligns with 10 central bases. Sequenced sample: peripheral blood. The TCR comes from a woman between 50 and 59 years old with COVID-19, enrolled during active disease. This receptor has the CDR3 CAWSFPGQGYEKLFF. Here is the DNA: TGTGCCTGGAGTTTCCCGGGACAGGGGTATGAAAAACTGTTTTTT.